The 32 T cell receptor beta chains given below trace back to one sample, sequenced in a study of T-cell memory formation after mild COVID-19. TCRdb re-derived calls from the 5' RACE reads in MiXCR, one entry per CDR3 protein. The data show fewer than 250,000 distinct CDR3 sequences, with under 30% seen just once and 10% to 12% held by the top ten. Sequencing was performed on PBMCs or a T cell subset sorted from them (not recorded which). The source of these receptors is an adult woman who had mild COVID-19 (a few samples of this study predate the infection). Cell type and time point are not known.

This clonotype was picked up a small number of times. This chain connects TRBV4-1 to TRBJ2-7; the D call may be TRBD1 or TRBD2 (5 bases each). The V and J ends lost 3 bases and 6 bases respectively, with 18 bases between them. CDR3 length equals 15 residues. Germline assignment: CDR1 MGHRA and CDR2 YSYEKL. The CDR3 DNA reads TGCGCCAGCAGCCACGCCGGGACCGGCAGGGCCGAGCAGTACTTC. This gives the protein CASSHAGTGRAEQYF.

This clonotype was observed a handful of times. V usage is TRBV24-1 and J usage is TRBJ2-2; D unclear. This CDR3 is built from 16 residues. Trimming pared 4 bases from V and 2 bases from J, leaving 13 bases between. CDR1 and CDR2 from the germline V gene are KGHDR and SFDVKD. The CDR3 region has the DNA TGTGCCACCAGTGACCCCTCGAGATCAAACACCGGGGAGCTGTTTTTT. Its translation: CATSDPSRSNTGELFF.

J is TRBJ1-2 and V is TRBV10-3; D is perhaps TRBD1 (5 bases). The germline V gene encodes CDR1 ENHRY and CDR2 SYGVKD. V lost 4 bases and J 5 bases, leaving 29 bases between the germline ends. The length of the CDR3 is 19 residues. The CDR3 DNA follows: TGTGCCATCAGTGGGGGGACCGGGTACACCCCGGGAGAGGATTATGGCTACACCTTC. It encodes CAISGGTGYTPGEDYGYTF.

A few counts support this clonotype. The chain joins TRBV3-1 to TRBJ2-3; TRBD2 matches 12 bases. CDR3 length: 18 amino acids. V was clipped by 4 bases and J by 0 bases; unmatched bases: 8. The germline V gene has CDR1 LGHDT and CDR2 YNNKEL (reference sequence). CDR3 in DNA: TGTGCCAGCAGCCCTGATCTCGGGACTAGCGGGAGCACAGATACGCAGTATTTT. The encoded protein is CASSPDLGTSGSTDTQYF.

The chain recombines TRBV5-1 with TRBJ2-5; no firm D call. This CDR3 is 14 amino acids long. CDR1 is SGHRS and CDR2 is YFSETQ in the germline V gene. Trimming took 0 bases from V and 10 from J, leaving 16 bases between them. The CDR3 spells CASSLVSAAGDQYF. The CDR3, as DNA: TGCGCCAGCAGCTTGGTTTCGGCCGCTGGGGACCAGTACTTC.

This chain uses TRBV4-3 with TRBJ2-1, with D unclear. The V and J ends lost 1 base and 9 bases respectively, with 10 bases between them. The CDR3 length is 13 residues. The germline CDR1 and CDR2 sequences are LGHNA and YSLEER. The CDR3 DNA reads TGCGCCAGCAGCCAAGCTTCCGACCTTGAGCAGTTCTTC. It specifies CASSQASDLEQFF.

This clonotype was observed a few times. The J gene is TRBJ1-2, the V gene TRBV28, with 9 bases that match TRBD1. V was pared by 3 bases and J by 6 bases, with 11 bases of the junction left unmatched. Looked up from germline, CDR1 is MDHEN and CDR2 is SYDVKM. This CDR3 has 16 amino acids. CDR3 sequence reads: CASSLNPPGTGNGYTF. The CDR3, as DNA: TGTGCCAGCAGTTTGAACCCCCCCGGGACAGGGAATGGCTACACCTTC.

This clonotype was counted between two and nine times. The rearrangement links TRBV9 to TRBJ2-7; D is unclear. Deletions cut 0 bases from V and 1 base from J, with 5 bases between. Per germline, CDR1 SGDLS and CDR2 YYNGEE. The CDR3 sequence is 13 residues long. CDR3 protein: CASSVDRSYEQYF. The DNA for the CDR3 is TGTGCCAGCAGCGTAGATCGGTCCTACGAGCAGTACTTC.

This clonotype was detected only once. This chain uses TRBV4-1 with TRBJ2-1; D is undetermined. Germline assignment: CDR1 MGHRA and CDR2 YSYEKL. V was cut by 7 bases and J by 9 bases, with 19 bases left in between. CDR3 length: 14 residues. CDR3 DNA sequence: TGCGCCAGCACCTCGGGCCCATTAGTTGGTGAGCAGTTCTTC. Protein product: CASTSGPLVGEQFF.

The chain recombines TRBV19 with TRBJ2-7, with 11 bases identical to TRBD2. CDR1 is LNHDA, CDR2 SQIVND, per germline (reference sequence). This CDR3 has 16 amino acids. J gave up 3 bases and V 4 bases, and 8 bases lay outside the gene matches. Written as DNA, the CDR3 is TGTGCCAGTAGTAAAGGGGGGACTAGCGGCAGCTACGAGCAGTACTTC. Its translation: CASSKGGTSGSYEQYF.

V gene TRBV7-8 combines with J gene TRBJ1-5; D might be TRBD1 (5 bases). Germline V gives CDR1 SGHVS, CDR2 FQNEAQ. Trimming removed 3 bases at V and 1 base at J, with 10 bases between. The CDR3 extends over 15 amino acids. The CDR3 region is CASSLVRGSNQPQHF. Written as DNA, the CDR3 is TGTGCCAGCAGCTTGGTACGGGGGAGCAATCAGCCCCAGCATTTT.

This clonotype was recorded only once. The gene calls are TRBV14 and TRBJ2-1; 11 nucleotides match TRBD1. With V trimmed by 4 bases and J by 9 bases, 5 bases remained unmatched. Germline assignment: CDR1 SGHDN and CDR2 FVKESK. The CDR3 spans 14 residues. The CDR3 DNA reads as TGTGCCAGCAGCCTTGGACAGGGGGCTTCTGAGCAGTTCTTC. Translating it yields CASSLGQGASEQFF.

The chain combines TRBV9 with TRBJ2-1; D gene ambiguous. The V gene lost 0 bases and the J gene lost 4 bases, with 8 bases spanning the gap. The CDR3 sequence is 14 residues long. Germline CDR1 reads SGDLS; CDR2 reads YYNGEE. The CDR3 DNA reads TGTGCCAGCAGCGTAGAGGCCCGATACAATGAGCAGTTCTTC. This sequence encodes CASSVEARYNEQFF.

The V and J genes are TRBV7-2 and TRBJ1-1; D might be TRBD1 (5 bases). The germline V and J ends were trimmed by 1 base and 2 bases, with 11 bases remaining between them. The CDR3 sequence is 15 residues long. The germline V gene has CDR1 SGHTA and CDR2 FQGNSA. The CDR3 DNA reads TGTGCCAGCAGCTTAGATAGCAGGGAAAACACTGAAGCTTTCTTT. Protein: CASSLDSRENTEAFF.

This chain connects TRBV7-2 to TRBJ2-7; D not certain. There are 14 residues in the CDR3. V lost 5 bases and J 3 bases, leaving 14 bases between the germline ends. CDR1 is SGHTA, CDR2 FQGNSA, per germline. CDR3 in amino acids: CASSLTGTGYEQYF. For the CDR3, the DNA is TGTGCCAGCAGCCTGACGGGTACTGGCTACGAGCAGTACTTC.

V is TRBV19 and J is TRBJ2-3, with a tentative D call TRBD2 (5 bases). CDR3 size: 17 residues. V lost 0 bases, J lost 1 base, and 14 bases lay in between. CDR1 is LNHDA and CDR2 is SQIVND in the germline V gene (reference sequence). CDR3 sequence reads: CASSIDSAGSGTDTQYF. CDR3 bases: TGTGCCAGTAGTATAGATTCGGCGGGTTCGGGCACAGATACGCAGTATTTT.

On this clonotype: Compared with germline, one end of the junction differs, possibly owing to a read error. The chain recombines TRBV29-1 with TRBJ2-2, with TRBD1 matching over 7 bases. Germline-derived CDR1 and CDR2 are SQVTM and ANQGSEA. This CDR3 is 15 amino acids long. In DNA form, the CDR3 reads TGCAGCGTTGCTGTGACAGGGCGGAACACCGGGGAGCCGTTTTTT. It is translated as CSVAVTGRNTGEPFF.

This clonotype was seen more than once but under ten times. The chain joins TRBV6-1 to TRBJ2-7, with D uncertain. The germline V and J ends were trimmed by 3 bases and 6 bases, with 9 bases remaining between them. The CDR3 has 12 residues. From germline, CDR1 is MNHNS and CDR2 SASEGT. CDR3 residues: CASSDLGGEQYF. The CDR3 nucleotides read TGTGCCAGCAGTGATCTTGGTGGCGAGCAGTACTTC.

This clonotype was counted a few times. This chain links TRBV3-1 with TRBJ2-7, with a possible D match to TRBD2 (6 bases). V lost 4 bases to trimming and J lost 3 bases, with 10 bases between them. CDR3 size: 13 residues. The V gene's germline CDR1 is LGHDT and CDR2 YNNKEL (reference sequence). In DNA, the CDR3 is TGTGCCAGCAGCCGACGACTAGACTACGAGCAGTACTTC. Translation: CASSRRLDYEQYF.

A few counts support this clonotype. The chain recombines TRBV6-2 or TRBV6-3 with TRBJ1-5; D ambiguous. The CDR3 is 14 amino acids. From germline, CDR1 is MNHEY and CDR2 SVGEGT. V lost 5 bases and J lost 1, with 9 bases in between. The CDR3 sequence is CASSQTTSNQPQHF. As DNA, the CDR3 is TGTGCCAGCAGTCAAACGACGAGCAATCAGCCCCAGCATTTT.

The gene calls are TRBV29-1 and TRBJ1-5; D gene unclear. Germline lookup yields CDR1 SQVTM and CDR2 ANQGSEA. V lost 5 bases, J lost 4 bases, and 18 bases lay in between. The CDR3 has 15 residues. This CDR3 is CSVRIGGMGNQPQHF. Here the CDR3 DNA reads TGCAGCGTTCGAATTGGAGGAATGGGAAATCAGCCCCAGCATTTT.

This clonotype showed up just a few times. The rearrangement uses TRBV4-3 and TRBJ2-5; D is possibly TRBD2 (6 bases). CDR1 and CDR2 from the germline V gene are LGHNA and YSLEER. CDR3 length: 16 residues. Trimming pared 1 base from V and 5 bases from J, leaving 17 bases between. The CDR3 spells CASSQVGPPSVETQYF. The CDR3 DNA reads TGCGCCAGCAGCCAAGTAGGCCCTCCTAGCGTTGAGACCCAGTACTTC.

This clonotype was detected only a few times. The chain recombines TRBV9 with TRBJ1-6, with 8 bases lining up with TRBD1. The germline V gene has CDR1 SGDLS and CDR2 YYNGEE. The CDR3 contains 16 residues. With V trimmed by 0 bases and J by 6 bases, 5 bases remained unmatched. CDR3 sequence: CASSVGGQAINSPLHF. The DNA of the CDR3 is TGTGCCAGCAGCGTAGGGGGACAGGCTATTAATTCACCCCTCCACTTT.

The V gene is TRBV4-1, the J gene TRBJ1-1, with TRBD1 matching 8 bases. The V gene end was trimmed by 2 bases and the J gene end by 7 bases; junction bases not matched to a gene: 9. CDR1 and CDR2 from the germline V gene are MGHRA and YSYEKL. The CDR3 has 15 residues. CDR3 loop: CASSQPSQGAIEAFF. Written as DNA, the CDR3 is TGCGCCAGCAGCCAACCTTCTCAGGGGGCGATTGAAGCTTTCTTT.

The chain uses TRBV2 and TRBJ1-1; D remains unclear. CDR1 is SNHLY, CDR2 FYNNEI, per germline. This CDR3 is 12 amino acids long. V lost 6 bases, J lost 1 base, and 6 bases lay in between. CDR3 coding DNA: TGTGCCAGCAGCCTCAGGAACACTGAAGCTTTCTTT. This sequence encodes CASSLRNTEAFF.

This clonotype was counted a few times. The rearrangement links TRBV7-8 to TRBJ2-5; D call uncertain. The CDR3 extends over 13 amino acids. Deletions cut 6 bases from V and 5 bases from J, with 13 bases between. The V gene's germline CDR1 is SGHVS and CDR2 FQNEAQ. CDR3: CASRVWLEETQYF. CDR3 coding DNA: TGTGCCAGCAGGGTCTGGTTGGAGGAGACCCAGTACTTC.

This clonotype has only a few counts. This sequence joins TRBV20-1 and TRBJ1-2; unclear D gene. The V gene lost 6 bases and the J gene lost 3 bases, with 17 bases spanning the gap. The CDR3 spans 14 residues. Germline values: CDR1 DFQATT, CDR2 SNEGSKA (reference sequence). The CDR3 sequence: CSAHFRALDYGYTF. The CDR3 region has the DNA TGCAGTGCACATTTCAGAGCCTTGGACTATGGCTACACCTTC.

This chain links TRBV7-8 with TRBJ2-2, with D hard to call. Germline V gives CDR1 SGHVS, CDR2 FQNEAQ. This CDR3 is 16 amino acids long. Trimming cost V 7 bases and J 0 bases, with 15 bases left between them. CDR3 protein: CASIPRDNANTGELFF. In DNA form, the CDR3 reads TGTGCCAGCATCCCAAGAGACAATGCGAACACCGGGGAGCTGTTTTTT.

The chain links TRBV15 to TRBJ1-6; D perhaps matches TRBD1 (6 bases). V lost 3 bases to trimming and J lost 7 bases, with 16 bases between them. The length of the CDR3 is 16 residues. Germline loops: CDR1 LNHNV, CDR2 YYDKDF (reference sequence). CDR3 protein: CATSSDRSGRNSPLHF. CDR3 DNA sequence: TGTGCCACCAGCAGCGACAGGTCGGGTCGGAATTCACCCCTCCACTTT.

The chain joins TRBV5-5 to TRBJ1-2, with 9 bases aligning to TRBD1. From germline, CDR1 is SGHKS and CDR2 YYEKEE (reference sequence). The trim removed 4 bases at V and 2 bases at J, leaving 9 bases unmatched. CDR3 length: 16 amino acids. The CDR3 sequence is CASSRDTGTGNYGYTF. The DNA for the CDR3 is TGTGCCAGCAGCAGAGATACCGGGACAGGGAACTATGGCTACACCTTC.

This chain uses TRBV29-1 with TRBJ2-7; 8 positions agree with TRBD2. The CDR3 has 12 amino acids. After removal of 4 bases from V and 3 bases from J, the junction contained 2 bases not matched to a gene. CDR1 and CDR2 from the germline V gene are SQVTM and ANQGSEA. The CDR3 sequence: CSVGLAGYEQYF. The CDR3 DNA reads TGCAGCGTTGGGCTAGCGGGCTACGAGCAGTACTTC.

CDR3 nucleotides: TGCGCCAGCAGCACTACAGGGGGCGGCAATCAGCCCCAGCATTTT. Its translation is CASSTTGGGNQPQHF. The gene calls are TRBV5-1 and TRBJ1-5; TRBD1 aligns across 9 bases. V shed 4 bases and J 2 bases; nucleotides not matched to a gene: 4. The CDR3 has 15 amino acids. From germline, CDR1 is SGHRS and CDR2 YFSETQ.